These 5 T cell receptor beta chains came from one sample sequenced in a study of cytomegalovirus exposure and HLA in healthy donors (dated by TCRdb to 2016 to 2017). Library preparation was by the immunoSEQ multiplex PCR assay. The multiplex PCR relied on a mix of 60 forward primers for TCR Vbeta segments and 13 reverse primers for TCR Jbeta segments. TCRdb re-hosts the immuneACCESS table, in-frame sequences only. Its copies lack some clones; in the studies checked, an unresolved V gene accounts for under half of them, and the cause for the rest is not known. This sample lists 130,000 to 150,000 clones; roughly 76% were detected once. About 1.2% of the sample comes from the top ten. The sample was PBMCs. Receptor source: a woman aged 40 to 49 in good health and CMV-seronegative.

The chain links TRBV6-6 to TRBJ1-5; D is unresolved. The germline V and J ends were trimmed by 2 bases and 4 bases, with 12 bases remaining between them. The germline V gene encodes CDR1 MNHNY and CDR2 SVGAGI (reference sequence). The CDR3 has 15 residues. CDR3 loop: CASSYADTDNQPQHF. The DNA for the CDR3 is TGTGCCAGCAGTTACGCTGACACAGATAATCAGCCCCAGCATTTT.

The rearrangement joins TRBV28 to TRBJ1-6; D gene ambiguous. The CDR3 has 17 amino acids. V shed 4 bases and J shed 2 bases, with 15 bases lying between them. Germline CDR1 MDHEN, CDR2 SYDVKM. The CDR3 coding sequence is TGTGCCAGCAGTTCCTCCGACACGTTGGCCTATAATTCACCCCTCCACTTT. It codes for CASSSSDTLAYNSPLHF.

The V and J genes are TRBV11-2 and TRBJ2-7; TRBD2 might be the D (5 bases). The germline gives CDR1 SGHAT, CDR2 FQNNGV. Trimming stripped 5 bases from V and 6 bases from J, with 20 bases between. The CDR3 spans 15 residues. CDR3 region: CASSHWAGGLLEQYF. CDR3 nucleotides: TGTGCCAGCAGCCATTGGGCAGGAGGACTCCTCGAGCAGTACTTC.

V and J are TRBV4-2 and TRBJ2-1; 7 bases fit TRBD1. This CDR3 is 15 amino acids long. The germline gives CDR1 LGHNA, CDR2 YNFKEQ. V dropped 6 bases and J dropped 0; count of bases not matched to a gene: 5. CDR3 nucleotides: TGTGCCAGCAGGACACAGGGGCCCTCCTACAATGAGCAGTTCTTC. Translation gives CASRTQGPSYNEQFF.

This chain links TRBV5-1 with TRBJ2-5; TRBD1 is a possible D gene (6 bases). Germline CDR1 reads SGHRS; CDR2 reads YFSETQ. The CDR3 contains 14 residues. V lost 4 bases and J lost 4, with 14 bases in between. CDR3 nucleotide sequence: TGCGCCAGCAGCGGCACAGGGCCCGGAGAGACCCAGTACTTC. Translation: CASSGTGPGETQYF.